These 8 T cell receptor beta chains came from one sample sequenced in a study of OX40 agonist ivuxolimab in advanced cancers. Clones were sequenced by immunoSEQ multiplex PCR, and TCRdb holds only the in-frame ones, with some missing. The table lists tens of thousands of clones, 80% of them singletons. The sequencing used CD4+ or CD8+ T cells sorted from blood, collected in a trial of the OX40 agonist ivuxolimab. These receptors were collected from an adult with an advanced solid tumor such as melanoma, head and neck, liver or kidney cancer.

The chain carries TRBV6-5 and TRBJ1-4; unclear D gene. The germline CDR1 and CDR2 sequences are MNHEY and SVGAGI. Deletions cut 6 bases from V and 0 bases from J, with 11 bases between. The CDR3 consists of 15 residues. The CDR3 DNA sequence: TGTGCCAGCAGCGGGATGGCGGCAACTAATGAAAAACTGTTTTTT. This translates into CASSGMAATNEKLFF.

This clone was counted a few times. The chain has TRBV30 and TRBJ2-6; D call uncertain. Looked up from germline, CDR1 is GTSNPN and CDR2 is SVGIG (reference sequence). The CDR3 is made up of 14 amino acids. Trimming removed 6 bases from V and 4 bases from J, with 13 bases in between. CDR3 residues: CACPPSAGANVLTF. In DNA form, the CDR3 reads TGTGCCTGTCCCCCTTCGGCCGGGGCCAACGTCCTGACTTTC.

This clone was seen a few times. The CDR3 here is CASSDSSGTGTLYEQYF. The CDR3 DNA reads as TGTGCCAGCAGTGACTCCTCAGGGACAGGGACGTTGTACGAGCAGTACTTC. This sequence joins TRBV25-1 and TRBJ2-7, with 9 bases identical to TRBD1. Germline CDR1 reads MGHDK; CDR2 reads SYGVNS. The CDR3 spans 17 residues. The trim removed 3 bases at V and 4 bases at J, leaving 13 bases unmatched.

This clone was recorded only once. For the CDR3, the DNA is TGTGCCAGCAGTCCCCGGACAGCAACTAATGAAAAACTGTTTTTT. Protein: CASSPRTATNEKLFF. The V and J genes are TRBV6-5 and TRBJ1-4; tentative D call: TRBD1 (6 bases). V lost 5 bases to trimming and J lost 0 bases, with 10 bases between them. The CDR3 runs 15 residues. Germline CDR1 reads MNHEY; CDR2 reads SVGAGI.

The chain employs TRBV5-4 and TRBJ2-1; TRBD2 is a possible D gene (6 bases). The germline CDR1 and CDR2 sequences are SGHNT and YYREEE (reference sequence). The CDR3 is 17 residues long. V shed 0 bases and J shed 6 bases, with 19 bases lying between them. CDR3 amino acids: CASSLGPRRAERNEQFF. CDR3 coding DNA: TGTGCCAGCAGCTTGGGCCCCCGGAGGGCCGAACGCAATGAGCAGTTCTTC.

This CDR3 is CASSSLGTGGENSPLHF. DNA for the CDR3: TGTGCCAGTAGTTCCCTAGGGACAGGGGGCGAGAATTCACCCCTCCACTTT. The V gene is TRBV19, the J gene TRBJ1-6; TRBD1 matches at 12 bases. CDR1 is LNHDA, CDR2 SQIVND, per germline (reference sequence). Losses at the gene ends were 5 bases for V and 7 bases for J; bases not matched to a gene: 9. The CDR3 covers 17 residues.

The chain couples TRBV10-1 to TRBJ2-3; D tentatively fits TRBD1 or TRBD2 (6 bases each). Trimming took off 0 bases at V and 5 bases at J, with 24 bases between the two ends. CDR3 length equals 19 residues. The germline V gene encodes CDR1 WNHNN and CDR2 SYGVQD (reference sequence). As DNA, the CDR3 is TGCGCCAGCAGTGAGTCGAGGGGGAACGGGGGTCGAGTTTTAGATACGCAGTATTTT. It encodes CASSESRGNGGRVLDTQYF.

The CDR3 DNA is TGTGCCAGCAGTGACCCGGTTCAATGTTGGTATTTT. Protein: CASSDPVQCWYF. V and J are TRBV25-1 and TRBJ2-3; no clear D. The CDR3 covers 12 residues. Per germline, CDR1 MGHDK and CDR2 SYGVNS. V was shortened by 3 bases and J by 14 bases, with 15 bases between the two germline ends.